These 2 T cell receptor beta chains came from one sample sequenced in a study of T cell responses to AZD1222 COVID-19 vaccine. Data came from immunoSEQ multiplex PCR; TCRdb stores just in-frame clones and leaves some out. The top ten clones hold roughly 6.1% of a sample with about 130,000 clones, roughly 90% of them seen once. Sequencing used peripheral blood, obtained 28 days after the second AZD1222 dose. Source of these receptors: an adult who received the AZD1222 COVID-19 vaccine.

V and J are TRBV6-5 and TRBJ1-4; D is unclear. This CDR3 region has 13 residues. Germline loops: CDR1 MNHEY, CDR2 SVGAGI. The V end was cut by 11 bases, the J end by 5 bases, with 15 bases between. CDR3 DNA sequence: TGTGCCCACTCGATAAGTATAAATGAAAAACTGTTTTTT. It encodes CAHSISINEKLFF.

The chain joins TRBV19 to TRBJ1-2; 8 nucleotides align to TRBD1. From germline, CDR1 is LNHDA and CDR2 SQIVND (reference sequence). The CDR3 is 16 residues long. With 6 bases clipped from V and 4 bases from J, the junction kept 13 bases outside the gene matches. Here the CDR3 reads CASRSTGQGQLYGYTF. In DNA, the CDR3 is TGTGCCAGTAGATCGACTGGACAGGGCCAGCTCTATGGCTACACCTTC.